The rows below give T cell receptor beta chains drawn from one sample of a study. TCRdb reprocessed the 5' RACE reads via MiXCR and lists one record per CDR3 protein. The table records about 42,000 distinct CDR3 sequences, around 28% of them present only once. Sequencing was performed on tumor-infiltrating memory CD4+ T cells sorted from the breast tumor. The origin of the receptors is a female donor with breast cancer. CDR3s include the opening cysteine and the closing phenylalanine or tryptophan. The D gene is left open where the match is weak. Clone size is not always given. Where it is, it says once, few, many or a class for expanded clones.

j_call	d_call	clone_size	v_call	cdr3_nt	cdr3_aa
TRBJ2-2	TRBD1	many	TRBV7-9	TGTGCCAGCAGCCCCAGGGGGAGCAGCGTTACGAACACCGGGGAGCTGTTTTTT	CASSPRGSSVTNTGELFF
TRBJ1-1	.	few	TRBV4-1	TGCGCCAGCAGCCATCGGATGGGGGTCGGCACTGAAGCTTTCTTT	CASSHRMGVGTEAFF
TRBJ2-5	.	.	TRBV28	TGTGCCACCCTAGGGCTCCAAGAGACCCAGTACTTC	CATLGLQETQYF
TRBJ2-2	.	.	TRBV5-1	TGCGCCAGCAGCCCCGCAGGGGGGTCGGTCACCGGGGAGCTGTTTTTT	CASSPAGGSVTGELFF
TRBJ2-1	.	few	TRBV6-5	TGTGCCAGCCGAGAAGGGGTCCTAGACAATGAGCAGTTCTTC	CASREGVLDNEQFF
TRBJ2-6	.	few	TRBV6-5	TGTGCCAGCCATAGGGGGTCACAGGGCTCTGGGGCCAACGTCCTGACTTTC	CASHRGSQGSGANVLTF
TRBJ2-7	.	many	TRBV7-9	TGTGCCAGCAGCTTAGTCGGATACCCTAGCAACGAGCAGTACTTC	CASSLVGYPSNEQYF
TRBJ2-1	TRBD2	.	TRBV30	TGTGCCTGCTGGGAAGCGGGGCTGCGTGAGCAGTTCTTC	CACWEAGLREQFF
TRBJ2-3	TRBD2	few	TRBV7-2	TGTGCCAGCAGCCACACCGCGGGGGAATCAGATACGCAGTATTTT	CASSHTAGESDTQYF
TRBJ2-1	TRBD2	.	TRBV4-2	TGTGCCAGCAGCCAGAACCAGGGACTAATGGTCAATGAGCAGTTCTTC	CASSQNQGLMVNEQFF
TRBJ2-5	TRBD1	.	TRBV6-2/TRBV6-3	TGTGCCAGCAGTGCCCCGACAGGGGGTTCTTCTATAGAGACCCAGTACTTC	CASSAPTGGSSIETQYF
TRBJ2-1	TRBD2	.	TRBV5-1	TGCGCCAGCAGGGCGGGAGGGTGGAGCTCCTACAATGAGCAGTTCTTC	CASRAGGWSSYNEQFF
TRBJ1-4	TRBD1	few	TRBV5-1	TGCGCCAGCAGCTTTTCAGGGACAGATGAAAAACTGTTTTTT	CASSFSGTDEKLFF
TRBJ2-3	TRBD1	few	TRBV7-9	TGTGCCAGCAGCTTACAACAGGGGGAGTCAACGCAGTATTTT	CASSLQQGESTQYF
TRBJ2-7	.	few	TRBV5-1	TGCGCCAGCAGCTTGGGCGTCGACGGGAGTTACGAGCAGTACTTC	CASSLGVDGSYEQYF
TRBJ2-1	.	.	TRBV7-2	TGTGCCAGCAGCTCCTGGACGAGGGCCAATGAGCAGTTCTTC	CASSSWTRANEQFF
TRBJ1-2	.	few	TRBV6-5	TGTGCCAGCAGTCCGGACCAAGCCAGCTATGGCTACACCTTC	CASSPDQASYGYTF
TRBJ2-7	.	few	TRBV5-1	TGCGCCAGCAGCTTGGACTTTCGGTCCTACGAGCAGTACTTC	CASSLDFRSYEQYF
TRBJ2-5	TRBD2	few	TRBV15	TGTGCCACCAGCAGAGGACAAGCGGGAGTGGAGACCCAGTACTTC	CATSRGQAGVETQYF
TRBJ2-3	.	many	TRBV27	TGTGCCAGCAGTTTAATAGGGACAGATACGCAGTATTTT	CASSLIGTDTQYF
TRBJ2-1	.	.	TRBV5-1	TGCGCCAGCAGCCCTTCCGGGCCGGGGAATGAGCAGTTCTTC	CASSPSGPGNEQFF
TRBJ2-5	.	once	TRBV12-3/TRBV12-4	TGTGCCAGCAGTGACATCGGGGCAGAGACCCAGTACTTC	CASSDIGAETQYF
TRBJ2-3	.	few	TRBV24-1	TGTGCCACCAGTGATTCGACTAGTCTGGCAGATACGCAGTATTTT	CATSDSTSLADTQYF
TRBJ2-7	.	.	TRBV6-1	TGTGCCAGCGGAAGAAGTGTAGCAAACCCCTACGAGCAGTACTTC	CASGRSVANPYEQYF
TRBJ2-5	TRBD2	few	TRBV6-5	TGTGCCAGCAGGGCGGGGGTGGCGGTGACCCAGTACTTC	CASRAGVAVTQYF
TRBJ1-6	.	.	TRBV19	TGTGCCAGTCGGTTGACGGGAGGATGGAATTCACCCCTCCACTTT	CASRLTGGWNSPLHF
TRBJ2-7	.	few	TRBV20-1	TGCAGAGCCAACGCCTTCCGGGACTCTTACTACGAGCAGTACTTC	CRANAFRDSYYEQYF
TRBJ2-2	TRBD1	.	TRBV5-1	TGCGCCAGCAGCCAGGACAGGGAGCACACCGGGGAGCTGTTTTTT	CASSQDREHTGELFF
TRBJ2-5	TRBD1	.	TRBV20-1	TGCAGTGCCCTGACGACAGGGGAAGAGACCCAGTACTTC	CSALTTGEETQYF
TRBJ2-1	.	.	TRBV9	TGTGCCAGCAGTGGATCCAGCCTCTCCTACAATGAGCAGTTCTTC	CASSGSSLSYNEQFF
TRBJ2-6	.	.	TRBV20-1	TGCAGTGCTACCACAGCCGCGCTCTCTGGGGCCAACGTCCTGACTTTC	CSATTAALSGANVLTF
TRBJ2-1	.	few	TRBV5-6	TGTGCCAGCAGCTTGGCTGGGGATGAGCAGTTCTTC	CASSLAGDEQFF
TRBJ2-7	.	few	TRBV7-6	TGTGCCAGCAGCTTTGGGAAAATTAAGGGCTCCTACGAGCAGTACTTC	CASSFGKIKGSYEQYF
TRBJ2-5	TRBD2	.	TRBV7-9	TGTGCCAGCAGCCCTTCTAGCGGGAGCGTGACCCAGTACTTC	CASSPSSGSVTQYF
TRBJ2-2	.	few	TRBV12-3/TRBV12-4	TGTGCCAGCAGTTTTGACGGAGGAAACACCGGGGAGCTGTTTTTT	CASSFDGGNTGELFF
TRBJ2-5	TRBD1	.	TRBV5-6	TGTGCCAGCAGCTTGTTAGGGGGCTATGTAATCGGTACCTCAGAGACCCAGTACTTC	CASSLLGGYVIGTSETQYF
TRBJ2-5	.	.	TRBV7-2	TGTGCCAGCAGCTTAGGAGTGAGGGAGACCAAGTACTTC	CASSLGVRETKYF
TRBJ2-1	TRBD2	few	TRBV11-1	TGTGCCAGCAGGTTCCGGGACTATCCTTTTTATGAGCAGTTCTTC	CASRFRDYPFYEQFF
TRBJ2-3	TRBD2	many	TRBV9	TGTGCCAGCAGCCAGACTAGCGGGGGGGCCGCAGATACGCAGTATTTT	CASSQTSGGAADTQYF
TRBJ2-5	.	.	TRBV20-1	TGCAGTGCTCAGAACCAAGAGACCCAGTACTTC	CSAQNQETQYF
TRBJ1-6	.	.	TRBV28	TGTGCCAGCAGTTTTAGGGGCCCAGGGAATTCACCCCTCCACTTT	CASSFRGPGNSPLHF
TRBJ1-2	.	few	TRBV20-1	TGCAGTGCTAGAGATCGTCGGGAGGGGCAGAACTATGGCTACACCTTC	CSARDRREGQNYGYTF
TRBJ1-6	.	many	TRBV7-2	TGTGCCAGCAGCTTAGACAGAAATTCACCCCTCCACTTT	CASSLDRNSPLHF
TRBJ2-1	TRBD2	.	TRBV12-3/TRBV12-4	TGTGCCAGCAGTTTTAGCGGGAGTTCCTACAATGAGCAGTTCTTC	CASSFSGSSYNEQFF
TRBJ1-6	TRBD1	.	TRBV20-1	TGCAGTGCTAGAGATAAAGGACAGGGGTGGTCACCCCTCCACTTT	CSARDKGQGWSPLHF
TRBJ2-1	.	.	TRBV20-1	TGCAGTGCTAGAGCGGTGACAGTAAGCTCCTACAATGAGCAGTTCTTC	CSARAVTVSSYNEQFF
TRBJ1-5	TRBD1	.	TRBV6-6	TGTGCCAGCAGTGCACAGGGGACCAATCAGCCCCAGCATTTT	CASSAQGTNQPQHF
TRBJ2-4	TRBD2	.	TRBV11-2	TGTGCCAGCAGCACGGGACTAGCGGTAACAGAGGGAAACATTCAGTACTTC	CASSTGLAVTEGNIQYF
TRBJ2-5	.	few	TRBV7-7	TGTGCCAGCTCCAGGGGATTCCGGGAGACCCAGTACTTC	CASSRGFRETQYF
TRBJ1-5	.	few	TRBV7-2	TGTGCCAGCAGCCGGACGGACGGGGAGTGGCCCCAGCATTTT	CASSRTDGEWPQHF
TRBJ1-2	.	.	TRBV7-9	TGTGCCGGCAGCTTGGGGGGCGACTATGGCTACACCTTC	CAGSLGGDYGYTF